This entry lists 14 T cell receptor beta chains sequenced from one sample in a study of T-cell reconstitution after alpha-beta-depleted transplantation in children. Unique molecular identifiers tagged the TCRbeta library. One entry per CDR3 protein results from TCRdb running MiXCR on the PCR reads. The table lists hundreds of thousands of distinct CDR3 sequences, roughly 10% of them singletons. The specimen was PBMCs from the stem cell graft donor, collected from the stem cell graft. The receptors were sampled from a human donor who donated a stem cell graft to a child with acute myeloid leukemia.

This clonotype was detected a few times. CDR3 residues: CASRPQRNTGELFF. The DNA for the CDR3 is TGTGCCAGCAGGCCCCAGAGGAACACCGGGGAGCTGTTTTTT. This sequence joins TRBV27 and TRBJ2-2; no clear D gene. Trimming stripped 6 bases from V and 1 base from J, with 9 bases between. Germline CDR1 and CDR2: MNHEY and SMNVEV (reference sequence). This CDR3 is built from 14 residues.

With respect to this clonotype: This may stem from a read error, because a much larger clone lies one nucleotide away. This chain uses TRBV20-1 with TRBJ2-5, with TRBD1 matching over 9 bases. CDR3 length: 15 residues. The germline V gene has CDR1 DFQATT and CDR2 SNEGSKA (reference sequence). V trimming: 3 bases; J trimming: 4 bases; junction bases outside the gene matches: 9. Here the CDR3 DNA reads TGCAGTGCTAGGAATCCGACAGGGGGGGGAGAGACCCAGTACTTC. Its protein is CSARNPTGGGETQYF.

This clonotype appeared many times. The rearrangement links TRBV27 to TRBJ2-2, with 8 bases fitting TRBD1. Germline loops: CDR1 MNHEY, CDR2 SMNVEV (reference sequence). The CDR3 spans 13 residues. V dropped 11 bases and J dropped 8; count of bases not matched to a gene: 10. The CDR3 loop reads CASTDRASGELFF. The CDR3 DNA is TGTGCCTCAACGGACAGGGCGTCTGGGGAGCTGTTTTTT.

This clonotype showed up just a few times. The V call is TRBV20-1, the J call TRBJ2-7; D is possibly TRBD2 (5 bases). The germline CDR1 and CDR2 sequences are DFQATT and SNEGSKA (reference sequence). The CDR3 loop spans 14 amino acids. The V gene lost 6 bases and the J gene lost 7 bases, with 22 bases spanning the gap. CDR3 protein: CSALKTNARWEQYF. The CDR3 nucleotides read TGCAGTGCCTTGAAGACTAACGCCAGATGGGAGCAGTACTTC.

This clonotype was detected only a few times. The chain uses TRBV28 and TRBJ1-6; TRBD1 agrees at 10 bases. V was pared by 5 bases and J by 9 bases, with 4 bases of the junction left unmatched. Germline assignment: CDR1 MDHEN and CDR2 SYDVKM. The CDR3 runs to 14 residues. The CDR3 nucleotides are TGTGCCAGCAGTCCGGGACAGGGGATTTCACCCCTCCACTTT. This gives the protein CASSPGQGISPLHF.

This clonotype turned up a few times. This chain uses TRBV6-2 or TRBV6-3 with TRBJ2-1; 9 nucleotides align to TRBD1. The CDR3 runs 14 residues. Germline V gene sequence: CDR1 MNHEY, CDR2 SVGEGT. The trim removed 2 bases at V and 5 bases at J, leaving 1 base unmatched. The CDR3 DNA follows: TGTGCCAGCAGTTACGGGGACAGGGACAATGAGCAGTTCTTC. It translates to CASSYGDRDNEQFF.

This clonotype was observed a handful of times. The chain is built from TRBV7-2 and TRBJ2-1, with 7 bases identical to TRBD1. The V gene end was trimmed by 5 bases and the J gene end by 7 bases; junction bases not matched to a gene: 8. The length of the CDR3 is 14 residues. Per germline, CDR1 SGHTA and CDR2 FQGNSA. The CDR3 region has the DNA TGTGCCAGCAGCCCACAGACAGGGTCGAATGAGCAGTTCTTC. It specifies CASSPQTGSNEQFF.

On this clonotype: This CDR3 is missing its conserved last phenylalanine or tryptophan, likely due to a read error. This chain connects TRBV5-5 to TRBJ1-2; no clear D gene. From germline, CDR1 is SGHKS and CDR2 YYEKEE (reference sequence). The CDR3 runs 14 residues. Trimming removed 0 bases at V and 8 bases at J, with 14 bases between. CDR3 in DNA: TGTGCCAGCAGCTTGGCGACGGATTTCGAAGGCTACACCCTC. It codes for CASSLATDFEGYTL.

This clonotype was picked up many times. The V and J genes are TRBV5-4 and TRBJ2-1, with 10 bases identical to TRBD2. In germline, CDR1 is SGHNT, CDR2 YYREEE (reference sequence). The V segment lost 2 bases and the J segment 9 bases; nucleotides outside the gene matches: 5. The CDR3 loop spans 14 amino acids. CDR3 DNA: TGTGCCAGCAGCTTACCGGGACTAGCGTCTGAGCAGTTCTTC. Amino acids: CASSLPGLASEQFF. Together with reference TRBV5-4 and TRBJ2-1, the CDR3 gives the full variable domain: ETGVTQSPTHLIKTRGQQVTLRCSSQSGHNTVSWYQQALGQGPQFIFQYYREEENGRGNFPPRFSGLQFPNYSSELNVNALELDDSALYLCASSLPGLASEQFFGPGTRLTVL.

This clonotype appeared a few times. V and J are TRBV24-1 and TRBJ2-1; 7 positions agree with TRBD2. The CDR3 is 14 amino acids. Germline V CDR1 and CDR2: KGHDR, SFDVKD. V lost 9 bases and J lost 4; bases outside the gene matches: 8. DNA of the CDR3: TGTGCCACCTCGCGGAGGGAGGGGTACAATGAGCAGTTCTTC. Protein sequence: CATSRREGYNEQFF.

This clonotype came up many times. V and J are TRBV7-2 and TRBJ2-7; 11 bases align to TRBD2. V was pared by 6 bases and J by 5 bases, with 12 bases of the junction left unmatched. The CDR3 length is 16 residues. From germline, CDR1 is SGHTA and CDR2 FQGNSA. This CDR3 is CASRKTSGRISDEQYF. Written as DNA, the CDR3 is TGTGCCAGCAGAAAAACTAGCGGGAGAATTAGCGACGAGCAGTACTTC.

This clonotype was detected only a few times. The J gene is TRBJ2-4, the V gene TRBV10-3; D is possibly TRBD1 (5 bases). The CDR3 has 16 amino acids. Germline assignment: CDR1 ENHRY and CDR2 SYGVKD. Trimming removed 2 bases from V and 6 bases from J, with 17 bases in between. CDR3 residues: CAISENPGQVGNIQYF. The DNA of the CDR3 is TGTGCCATCAGTGAGAATCCAGGGCAAGTAGGAAACATTCAGTACTTC.

This clonotype was picked up many times. The chain couples TRBV3-1 to TRBJ2-2; no clear D. V shed 8 bases and J shed 4 bases, with 11 bases lying between them. The germline CDR1 and CDR2 sequences are LGHDT and YNNKEL (reference sequence). This CDR3 is built from 13 residues. CDR3 in amino acids: CASALGVTGELFF. CDR3 DNA sequence: TGTGCCAGCGCCCTAGGCGTCACCGGGGAGCTGTTTTTT.

The rearrangement uses TRBV6-6 and TRBJ2-1; no reliable D call. Deletions cut 2 bases from V and 9 bases from J, with 8 bases between. The CDR3 extends over 12 amino acids. Germline lookup yields CDR1 MNHNY and CDR2 SVGAGI (reference sequence). CDR3 sequence: CASSYHMGEQFF. As DNA, the CDR3 is TGTGCCAGCAGTTACCATATGGGTGAGCAGTTCTTC.